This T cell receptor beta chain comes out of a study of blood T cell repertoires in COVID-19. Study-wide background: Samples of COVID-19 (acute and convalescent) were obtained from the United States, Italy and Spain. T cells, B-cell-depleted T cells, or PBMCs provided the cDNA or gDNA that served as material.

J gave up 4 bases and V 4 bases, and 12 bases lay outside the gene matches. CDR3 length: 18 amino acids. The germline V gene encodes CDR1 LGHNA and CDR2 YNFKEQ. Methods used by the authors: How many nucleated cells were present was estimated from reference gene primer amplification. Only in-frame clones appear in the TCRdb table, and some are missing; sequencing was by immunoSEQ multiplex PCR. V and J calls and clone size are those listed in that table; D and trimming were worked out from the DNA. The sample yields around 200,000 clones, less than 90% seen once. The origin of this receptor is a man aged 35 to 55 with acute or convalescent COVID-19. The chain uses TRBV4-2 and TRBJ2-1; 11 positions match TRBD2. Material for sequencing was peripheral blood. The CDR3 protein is CASSRSQLAGEGYNEQFF. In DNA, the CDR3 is TGTGCCAGCAGCCGATCGCAACTAGCGGGAGAGGGGTACAATGAGCAGTTCTTC.